This T cell receptor (beta chain) originates from a study of OX40 agonist ivuxolimab in advanced cancers. Broader study findings: Certain nonresponding patients likewise had low normalized T-cell clonal expansion.

Germline CDR1 is SGDLS and CDR2 is YYNGEE. This CDR3 comprises 12 residues. V was clipped by 8 bases and J by 5 bases, with 13 bases between them. In the case of this clone: The antigen remains undetermined.

Profiling relied on immunoSEQ multiplex PCR, and the TCRdb table lists in-frame clones only, not all of them. The table includes about 42,000 clones, approximately 86% detected once. Sequencing was performed on CD4+ or CD8+ T cells sorted from blood, taken in a trial of the OX40 agonist ivuxolimab. The chain uses TRBV9 and TRBJ1-2, with unresolved D. The clonotype originates from an adult with an advanced solid tumor such as melanoma, head and neck, liver or kidney cancer. The CDR3 spells CASSLDRYGYTF. CDR3 in DNA: TGTGCCAGTTCGCTAGATAGGTATGGCTACACCTTC.